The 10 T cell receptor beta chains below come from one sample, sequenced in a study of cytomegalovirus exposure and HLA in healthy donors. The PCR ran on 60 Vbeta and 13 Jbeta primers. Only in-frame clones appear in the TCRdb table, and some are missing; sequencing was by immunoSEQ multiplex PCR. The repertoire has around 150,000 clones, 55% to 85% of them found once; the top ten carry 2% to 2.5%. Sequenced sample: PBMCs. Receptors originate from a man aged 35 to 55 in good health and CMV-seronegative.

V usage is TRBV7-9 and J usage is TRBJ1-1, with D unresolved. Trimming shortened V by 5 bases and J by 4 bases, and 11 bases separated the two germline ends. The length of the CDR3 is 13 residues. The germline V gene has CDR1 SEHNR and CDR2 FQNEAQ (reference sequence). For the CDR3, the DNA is TGTGCCAGCAGCCCATCGGGAGGCACTGAAGCTTTCTTT. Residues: CASSPSGGTEAFF.

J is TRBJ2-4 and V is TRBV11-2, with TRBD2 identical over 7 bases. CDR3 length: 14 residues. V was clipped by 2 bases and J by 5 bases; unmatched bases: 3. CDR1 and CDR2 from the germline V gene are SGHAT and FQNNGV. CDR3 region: CASSLLGGENIQYF. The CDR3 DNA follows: TGTGCCAGCAGCTTATTGGGGGGGGAAAACATTCAGTACTTC.

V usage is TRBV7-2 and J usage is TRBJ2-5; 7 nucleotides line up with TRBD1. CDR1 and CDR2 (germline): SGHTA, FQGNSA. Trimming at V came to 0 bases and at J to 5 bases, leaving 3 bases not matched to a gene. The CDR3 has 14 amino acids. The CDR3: CASSLARGMETQYF. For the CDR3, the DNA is TGTGCCAGCAGCTTAGCCAGGGGGATGGAGACCCAGTACTTC.

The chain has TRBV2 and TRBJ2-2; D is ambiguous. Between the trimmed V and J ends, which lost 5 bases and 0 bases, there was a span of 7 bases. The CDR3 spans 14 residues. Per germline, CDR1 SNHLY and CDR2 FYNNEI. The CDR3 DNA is TGTGCCAGCAGTCTCTACTCGAACACCGGGGAGCTGTTTTTT. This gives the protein CASSLYSNTGELFF.

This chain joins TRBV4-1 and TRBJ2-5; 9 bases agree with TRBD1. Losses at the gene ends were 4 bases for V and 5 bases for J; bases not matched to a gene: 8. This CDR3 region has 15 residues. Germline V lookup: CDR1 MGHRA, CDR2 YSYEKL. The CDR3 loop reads CASSLPGGTGETQYF. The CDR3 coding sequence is TGCGCCAGCAGCCTACCCGGTGGGACAGGGGAGACCCAGTACTTC.

Here the CDR3 DNA reads TGTGCCAGCAGCCGCACAGGGATATCCGAGCAGTACTTC. Encoded protein: CASSRTGISEQYF. The rearrangement uses TRBV11-2 and TRBJ2-7; maybe TRBD1 (6 bases). The CDR3 sequence is 13 residues long. Germline assignment: CDR1 SGHAT and CDR2 FQNNGV. V lost 5 bases to trimming and J lost 6 bases, with 14 bases between them.

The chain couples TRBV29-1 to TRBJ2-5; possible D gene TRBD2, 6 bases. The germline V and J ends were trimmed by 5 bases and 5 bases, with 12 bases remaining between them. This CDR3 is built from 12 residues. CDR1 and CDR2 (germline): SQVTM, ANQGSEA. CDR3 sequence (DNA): TGCAGCGTTCTGGGACTCGGGGAGACCCAGTACTTC. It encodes CSVLGLGETQYF.

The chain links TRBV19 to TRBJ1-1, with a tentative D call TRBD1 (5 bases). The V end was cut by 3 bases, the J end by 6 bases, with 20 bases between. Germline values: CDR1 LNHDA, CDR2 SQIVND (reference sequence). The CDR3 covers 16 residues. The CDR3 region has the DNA TGTGCCAGTAGTATTTCGGGGGATCGGATTGGGGCTGAAGCTTTCTTT. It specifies CASSISGDRIGAEAFF.

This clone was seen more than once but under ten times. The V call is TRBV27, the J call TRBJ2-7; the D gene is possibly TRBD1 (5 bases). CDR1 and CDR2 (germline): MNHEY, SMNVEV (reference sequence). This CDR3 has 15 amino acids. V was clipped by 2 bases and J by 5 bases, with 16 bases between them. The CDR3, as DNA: TGTGCCAGCAGTTTAACAGGCAGGAGCTTCAACGAGCAGTACTTC. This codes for CASSLTGRSFNEQYF.

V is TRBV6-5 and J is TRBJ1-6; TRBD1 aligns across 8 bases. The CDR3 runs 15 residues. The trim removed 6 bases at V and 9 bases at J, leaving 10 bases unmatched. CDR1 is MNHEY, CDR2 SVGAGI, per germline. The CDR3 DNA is TGTGCCAGCAGGCCCCGGGACAGGAATAGTTCACCCCTCCACTTT. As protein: CASRPRDRNSSPLHF.